The clone carrying this TCR beta chain appeared once. Its antigen is not identified. The sample comes from a study of breast tumors, draining lymph nodes, adjacent tissues. Study-wide findings and caveats: Luminal-like breast cancer showed significantly greater tumor-nontumor repertoire similarity than basal-like breast cancer did. Data only fit, rather than demonstrated, lymph node origin of most tumor T cells. Tumor repertoires ranked between lymph nodes and nontumor tissue in diversity, with V and J gene preferences.

The ends were cut back, 4 bases at V and 2 bases at J, with 5 bases in the middle. Germline CDR1 reads SGHDN; CDR2 reads FVKESK. This CDR3 contains 12 residues. TCRdb recomputed calls from the multiplex PCR reads with MiXCR, one row per CDR3 protein. The table has over 10,000 distinct CDR3 sequences, 62% seen once; the top ten hold about 53%. The source is a female donor with breast cancer. Some clones in this sample may be carry-over from other donors' samples. The sample was tumor-adjacent breast tissue. The chain is built from TRBV14 and TRBJ1-2; no firm D call. The CDR3 coding sequence is TGTGCCAGCAGCCGGGAGAACTATGGCTACACCTTC. Its translation is CASSRENYGYTF.